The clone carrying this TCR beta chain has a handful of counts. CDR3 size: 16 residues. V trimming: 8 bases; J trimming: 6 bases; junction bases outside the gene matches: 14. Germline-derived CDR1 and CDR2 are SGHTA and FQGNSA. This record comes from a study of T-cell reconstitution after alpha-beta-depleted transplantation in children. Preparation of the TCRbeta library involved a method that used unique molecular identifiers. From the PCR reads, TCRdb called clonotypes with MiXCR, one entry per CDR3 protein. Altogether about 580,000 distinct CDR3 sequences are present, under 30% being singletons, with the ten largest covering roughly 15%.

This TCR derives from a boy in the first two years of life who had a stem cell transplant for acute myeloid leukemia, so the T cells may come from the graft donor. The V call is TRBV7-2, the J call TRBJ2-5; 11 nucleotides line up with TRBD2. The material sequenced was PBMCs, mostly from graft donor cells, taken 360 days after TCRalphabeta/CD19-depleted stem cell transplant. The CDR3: CASSPVSASGGKTQYF. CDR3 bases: TGTGCCAGCTCCCCAGTAAGCGCTAGCGGGGGGAAGACCCAGTACTTC.